The subject of this entry is one T cell receptor (beta chain). The data derive from a study of blood T cell repertoires in COVID-19. The CDR3 runs 13 residues. Per the germline V gene, CDR1 is SGHDT and CDR2 is YYEEEE. V lost 3 bases to trimming and J lost 4 bases, with 8 bases between them. TCRdb's table, derived via immunoSEQ multiplex PCR, lists solely in-frame clones and lacks some. The sample has around 300,000 clones; roughly 87% are singletons. The rearrangement uses TRBV5-6 and TRBJ1-5; no reliable D call. The TCR comes from a human donor in a cohort sampled during active COVID-19. The specimen was peripheral blood. CDR3 protein: CASSYRGNQPQHF. The CDR3 nucleotides read TGTGCCAGCAGCTATCGCGGGAATCAGCCCCAGCATTTT.